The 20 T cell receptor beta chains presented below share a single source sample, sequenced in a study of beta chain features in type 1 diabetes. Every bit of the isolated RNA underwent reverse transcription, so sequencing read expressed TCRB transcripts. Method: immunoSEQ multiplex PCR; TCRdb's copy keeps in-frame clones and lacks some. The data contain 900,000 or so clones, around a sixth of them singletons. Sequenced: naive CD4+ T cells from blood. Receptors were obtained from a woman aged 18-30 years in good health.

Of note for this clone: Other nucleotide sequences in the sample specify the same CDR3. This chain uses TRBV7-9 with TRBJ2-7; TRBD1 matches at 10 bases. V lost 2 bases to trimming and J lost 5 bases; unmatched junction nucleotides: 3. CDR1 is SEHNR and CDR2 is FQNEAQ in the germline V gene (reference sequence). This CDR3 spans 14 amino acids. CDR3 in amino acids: CASSLRTGGHEQYF. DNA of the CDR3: TGTGCCAGCAGCTTAAGGACAGGGGGTCACGAGCAGTACTTC.

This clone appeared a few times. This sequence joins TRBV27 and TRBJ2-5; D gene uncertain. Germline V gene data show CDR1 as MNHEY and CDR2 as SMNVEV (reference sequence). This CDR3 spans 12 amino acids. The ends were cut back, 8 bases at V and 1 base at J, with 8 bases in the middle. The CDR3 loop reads CASGSTQETQYF. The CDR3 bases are TGTGCCAGCGGCAGTACCCAAGAGACCCAGTACTTC.

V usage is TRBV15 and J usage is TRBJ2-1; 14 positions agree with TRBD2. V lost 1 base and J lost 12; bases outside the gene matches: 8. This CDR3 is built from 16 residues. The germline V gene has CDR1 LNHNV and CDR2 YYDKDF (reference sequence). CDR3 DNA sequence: TGTGCCACCAGCAGAGGAGGACTAGCGGGAGGACGCTGGCAGTTCTTC. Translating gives CATSRGGLAGGRWQFF.

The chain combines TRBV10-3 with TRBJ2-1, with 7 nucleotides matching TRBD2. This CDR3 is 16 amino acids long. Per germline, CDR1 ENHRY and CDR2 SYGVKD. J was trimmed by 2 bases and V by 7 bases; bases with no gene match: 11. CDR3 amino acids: CAITAGRERTYNEQFF. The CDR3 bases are TGTGCCATCACCGCGGGGCGGGAGAGGACCTACAATGAGCAGTTCTTC.

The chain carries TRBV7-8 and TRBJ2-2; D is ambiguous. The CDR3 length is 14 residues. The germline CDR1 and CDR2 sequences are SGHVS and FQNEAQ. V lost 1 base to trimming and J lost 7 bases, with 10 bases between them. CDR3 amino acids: CASSLVGVRGELFF. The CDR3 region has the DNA TGTGCCAGCAGCTTAGTTGGCGTACGCGGGGAGCTGTTTTTT. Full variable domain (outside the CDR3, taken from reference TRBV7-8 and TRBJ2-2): GAGVSQSPRYKVAKRGQDVALRCDPISGHVSLFWYQQALGQGPEFLTYFQNEAQLDKSGLPSDRFFAERPEGSVSTLKIQRTQQEDSAVYLCASSLVGVRGELFFGEGSRLTVL.

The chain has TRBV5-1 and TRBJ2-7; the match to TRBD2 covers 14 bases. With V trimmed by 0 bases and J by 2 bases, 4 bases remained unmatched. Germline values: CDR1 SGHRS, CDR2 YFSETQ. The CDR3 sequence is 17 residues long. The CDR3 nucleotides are TGCGCCAGCAGCTTGGGACCGACTAGCGGGAGGGCCTACGAGCAGTACTTC. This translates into CASSLGPTSGRAYEQYF.

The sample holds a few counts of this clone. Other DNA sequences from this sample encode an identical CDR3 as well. CDR3: CASSSGSNQPQHF. CDR3 sequence (DNA): TGTGCCAGCAGTTCAGGGAGCAATCAGCCCCAGCATTTT. This chain links TRBV6-5 with TRBJ1-5, with D possibly TRBD1 on 5 matching bases. CDR1 is MNHEY and CDR2 is SVGAGI in the germline V gene. This CDR3 comprises 13 residues. V was cut by 4 bases and J by 1 base, with 5 bases left in between.

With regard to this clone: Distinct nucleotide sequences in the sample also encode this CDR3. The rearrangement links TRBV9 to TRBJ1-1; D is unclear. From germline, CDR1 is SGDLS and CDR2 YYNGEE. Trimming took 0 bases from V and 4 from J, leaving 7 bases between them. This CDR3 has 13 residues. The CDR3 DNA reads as TGTGCCAGCAGCGTAGGAGGGAGCACTGAAGCTTTCTTT. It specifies CASSVGGSTEAFF.

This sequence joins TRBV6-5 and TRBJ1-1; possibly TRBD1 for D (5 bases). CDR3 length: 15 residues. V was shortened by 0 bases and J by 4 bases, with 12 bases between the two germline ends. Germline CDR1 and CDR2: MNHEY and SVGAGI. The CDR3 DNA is TGTGCCAGCAGTTACTCGTTGTTCGGGGGCACTGAAGCTTTCTTT. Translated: CASSYSLFGGTEAFF.

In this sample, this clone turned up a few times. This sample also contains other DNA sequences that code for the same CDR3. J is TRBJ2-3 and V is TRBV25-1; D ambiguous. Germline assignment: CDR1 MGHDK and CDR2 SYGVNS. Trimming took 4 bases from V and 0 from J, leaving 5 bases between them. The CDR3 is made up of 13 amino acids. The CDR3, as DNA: TGTGCCAGCAGTGCCACTAGCACAGATACGCAGTATTTT. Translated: CASSATSTDTQYF.

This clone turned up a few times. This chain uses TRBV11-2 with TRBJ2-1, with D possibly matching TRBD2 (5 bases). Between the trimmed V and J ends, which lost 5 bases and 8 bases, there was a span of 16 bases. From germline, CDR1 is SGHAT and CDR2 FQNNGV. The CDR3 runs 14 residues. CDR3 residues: CASSPVTTWYEQFF. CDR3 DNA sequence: TGTGCCAGCAGCCCCGTGACTACGTGGTATGAGCAGTTCTTC.

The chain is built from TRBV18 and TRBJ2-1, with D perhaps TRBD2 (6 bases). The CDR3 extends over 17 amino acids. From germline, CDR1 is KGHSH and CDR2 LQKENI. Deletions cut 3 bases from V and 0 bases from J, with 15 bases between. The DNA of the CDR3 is TGTGCCAGCTCACCGCGTTCTACTAGCAGCTCCTACAATGAGCAGTTCTTC. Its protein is CASSPRSTSSSYNEQFF.

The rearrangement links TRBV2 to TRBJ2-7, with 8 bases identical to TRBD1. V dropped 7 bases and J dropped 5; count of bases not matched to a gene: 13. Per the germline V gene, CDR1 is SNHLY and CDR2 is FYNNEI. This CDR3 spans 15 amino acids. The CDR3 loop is CASISQGAIVNEQYF. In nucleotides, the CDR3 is TGTGCCAGCATTTCCCAGGGGGCGATCGTCAACGAGCAGTACTTC.

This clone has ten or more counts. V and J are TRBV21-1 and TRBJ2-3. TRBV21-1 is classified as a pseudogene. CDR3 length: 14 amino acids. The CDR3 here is CASSPSGTTDTQYF. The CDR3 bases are TGTGCCAGCTCCCCGTCTGGAACAACAGATACGCAGTATTTT.

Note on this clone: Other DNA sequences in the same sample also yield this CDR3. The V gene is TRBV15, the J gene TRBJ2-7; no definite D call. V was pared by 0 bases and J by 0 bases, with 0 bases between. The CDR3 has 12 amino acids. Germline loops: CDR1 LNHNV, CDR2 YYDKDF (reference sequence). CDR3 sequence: CATSRDSYEQYF. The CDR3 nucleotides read TGTGCCACCAGCAGAGACTCCTACGAGCAGTACTTC.

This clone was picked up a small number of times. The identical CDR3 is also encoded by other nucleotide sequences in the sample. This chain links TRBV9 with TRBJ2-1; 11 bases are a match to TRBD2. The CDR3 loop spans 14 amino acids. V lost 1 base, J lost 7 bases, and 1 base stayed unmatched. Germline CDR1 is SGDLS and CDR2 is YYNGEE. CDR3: CASSVRTSGNEQFF. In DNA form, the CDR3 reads TGTGCCAGCAGCGTACGGACTAGCGGGAATGAGCAGTTCTTC.

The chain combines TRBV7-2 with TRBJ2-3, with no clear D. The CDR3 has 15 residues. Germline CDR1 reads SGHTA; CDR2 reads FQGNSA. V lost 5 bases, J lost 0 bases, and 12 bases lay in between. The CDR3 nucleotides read TGTGCCAGCAGCCCCGCTCCACTTAGCACAGATACGCAGTATTTT. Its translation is CASSPAPLSTDTQYF.

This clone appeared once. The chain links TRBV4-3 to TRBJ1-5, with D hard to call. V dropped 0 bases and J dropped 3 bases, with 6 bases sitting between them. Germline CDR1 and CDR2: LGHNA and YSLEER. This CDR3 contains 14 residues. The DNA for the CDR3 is TGCGCCAGCAGCCAAGACAGGTTCAATCAGCCCCAGCATTTT. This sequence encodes CASSQDRFNQPQHF.

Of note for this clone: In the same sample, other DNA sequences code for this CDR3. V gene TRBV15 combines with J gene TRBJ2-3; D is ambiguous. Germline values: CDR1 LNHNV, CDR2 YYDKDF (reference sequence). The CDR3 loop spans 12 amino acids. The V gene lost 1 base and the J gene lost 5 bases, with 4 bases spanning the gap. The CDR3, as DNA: TGTGCCACCAGCAGAGTCCAAGATACGCAGTATTTT. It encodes CATSRVQDTQYF. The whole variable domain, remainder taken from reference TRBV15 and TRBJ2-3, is DAMVIQNPRYQVTQFGKPVTLSCSQTLNHNVMYWYQQKSSQAPKLLFHYYDKDFNNEADTPDNFQSRRPNTSFCFLDIRSPGLGDTAMYLCATSRVQDTQYFGPGTRLTVL.

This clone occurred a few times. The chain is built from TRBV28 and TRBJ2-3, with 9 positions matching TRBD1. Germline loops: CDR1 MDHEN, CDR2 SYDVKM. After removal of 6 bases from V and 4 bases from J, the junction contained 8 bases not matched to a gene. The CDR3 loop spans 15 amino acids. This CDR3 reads CASRNTGQGSDTQYF. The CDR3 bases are TGTGCCAGCAGAAATACGGGACAGGGATCAGATACGCAGTATTTT.